A selection of T cell receptor beta chains follows, all from one sample in a study of T cell responses to AZD1222 COVID-19 vaccine. Repertoires were generated with immunoSEQ multiplex PCR, while TCRdb's copy carries only in-frame clones and drops some. The sample has 85,000 to 110,000 clones; around 90% are singletons. The sample was peripheral blood, taken on day 0 of AZD1222 vaccination. The receptors originated from an adult in good health. CDR3s include the opening cysteine and the closing phenylalanine or tryptophan. Each record gives: D gene, clone size, V gene, J gene, CDR3 DNA, CDR3 protein. The D gene is left open where the match is weak. Not all rows give a size; the values are once, few, many and, for expanded clones, a class.

TRBD1,NA,TRBV7-2,TRBJ1-2,TGTGCCAGCAGCTTCGACAGGGACTATGGCTACACCTTC,CASSFDRDYGYTF
NA,NA,TRBV6-1,TRBJ2-1,TGTGCCAGCAGTGAGGTATTGGGCCAAGCGACCTACAATGAGCAGTTCTTC,CASSEVLGQATYNEQFF
NA,NA,TRBV3-1/TRBV3-2,TRBJ2-7,TGTGCCAGCAGCCAAGCAGTGCTTAACTCCTACGAGCAGTACTTC,CASSQAVLNSYEQYF
NA,NA,TRBV15,TRBJ1-6,TGTGCCACCAGCCACCGGGCCTTCGGGTCACCCCTCCACTTT,CATSHRAFGSPLHF
NA,NA,TRBV7-8,TRBJ1-1,TGTGCCAGCAGCCCCGGAGGGGGGATGGGGAACACTGAAGCTTTCTTT,CASSPGGGMGNTEAFF
NA,NA,TRBV5-8,TRBJ2-1,TGTGCCAGCAGCTTGACGCCGGGACCCAACAATGAGCAGTTCTTC,CASSLTPGPNNEQFF
NA,once,TRBV12-3/TRBV12-4,TRBJ1-1,TGTGCCAGCAGCCCGGACAGTGAAGCTTTCTTT,CASSPDSEAFF
NA,NA,TRBV4-1,TRBJ1-6,TGCGCCAGCAGGCAAGGGGGGGGTGGATATAATTCACCCCTCCACTTT,CASRQGGGGYNSPLHF
NA,once,TRBV2,TRBJ2-2,TGTGCCAGCAGGGCCAGACTGGGATCCACCGGGGAGCTGTTTTTT,CASRARLGSTGELFF
NA,NA,TRBV2,TRBJ1-3,TGTGCCAGCACCTCGGGGGGACCTGGAAACACCATATATTTT,CASTSGGPGNTIYF
NA,once,TRBV3-1/TRBV3-2,TRBJ2-7,TGTGCCAGCAGCCAAGAAGCACAGGGAAGGGCCTACGAGCAGTACTTC,CASSQEAQGRAYEQYF
NA,NA,TRBV5-5,TRBJ2-1,TGTGCCAGCAGCCAATGGACCGATAATGAGCAGTTCTTC,CASSQWTDNEQFF
TRBD1,NA,TRBV20-1,TRBJ1-2,TGCAGTGCTAGTCCGGTGGACAGGGGCTATGGCTACACCTTC,CSASPVDRGYGYTF
NA,NA,TRBV10-3,TRBJ1-5,TGTGCCATCAGGCCGAATAGCAATCAGCCCCAGCATTTT,CAIRPNSNQPQHF
NA,NA,TRBV30,TRBJ1-3,TGTGCCTGGAGTGCGACAACCTCTGGAAACACCATATATTTT,CAWSATTSGNTIYF
NA,once,TRBV5-1,TRBJ2-2,TGCGCCAGCAGCTTGCGACCAGGGGCAGGGGAGCTGTTTTTT,CASSLRPGAGELFF